The following is a TCR beta chain sequence with its context. The antigen is unknown. Sequencing was performed on unstimulated naive, memory, effector memory and TEMRA subsets derived from a few donor pairs. The sample comes from a study of siplizumab effects on memory and regulatory T cells. Findings and limits, study-wide: Naive T cell populations appeared to exhibit greater diversity than memory cells and appeared to be major alloresponse contributors.

This CDR3 is built from 16 residues. V shed 4 bases and J 3 bases; nucleotides not matched to a gene: 4. The germline CDR1 and CDR2 sequences are SGHTA and FQGNSA. Assays examined 95,000 to 100,000 TCR templates per sample. Repertoires were generated with immunoSEQ multiplex PCR, while TCRdb's copy carries only in-frame clones and drops some. The sample has some 100,000 clones; approximately 97% are singletons. The sequence derives from a human donor in good health. Sequences were obtained from naive CD4+ T cells sorted from blood. The rearrangement uses TRBV7-2 and TRBJ2-1; 12 nucleotides line up with TRBD2. The CDR3 nucleotides are TGTGCCAGCAGCTCTCGGACTAGCGGGGTCTACAATGAGCAGTTCTTC. Protein product: CASSSRTSGVYNEQFF.